These 12 T cell receptor beta chains share one sample of origin, sequenced in a study of cytomegalovirus exposure and HLA in healthy donors. Primers for the PCR totalled 60 Vbeta and 13 Jbeta. Method: immunoSEQ multiplex PCR; TCRdb's copy keeps in-frame clones and lacks some. Of about 200,000 clones in the sample, approximately 86% were seen once. Material for sequencing was PBMCs. The origin of the receptors is a woman younger than 45 in good health and CMV-seronegative.

V is TRBV5-1 and J is TRBJ2-2, with TRBD1 identical over 9 bases. The trim removed 4 bases at V and 5 bases at J, leaving 6 bases unmatched. CDR3 length: 15 residues. Germline values: CDR1 SGHRS, CDR2 YFSETQ. CDR3 DNA sequence: TGCGCCAGCAGCAGCACCGGGACAGGGACCGGGGAGCTGTTTTTT. Its protein is CASSSTGTGTGELFF.

The CDR3 sequence: CASSLTANTEAFF. As DNA, the CDR3 is TGTGCCAGTTCGCTCACAGCGAACACTGAAGCTTTCTTT. V gene TRBV19 combines with J gene TRBJ1-1; D call uncertain. Germline assignment: CDR1 LNHDA and CDR2 SQIVND (reference sequence). CDR3 length equals 13 residues. V lost 8 bases to trimming and J lost 1 base, with 11 bases between them.

J is TRBJ2-7 and V is TRBV6-1; 7 bases are shared with TRBD1. CDR3 length: 14 amino acids. The V and J ends lost 6 bases and 2 bases, in that order; junction bases with no gene match: 7. The V gene's germline CDR1 is MNHNS and CDR2 SASEGT. The DNA for the CDR3 is TGTGCCAGCAGGATCCGGGACAGTCCCTACGAGCAGTACTTC. This encodes CASRIRDSPYEQYF.

The gene calls are TRBV6-1 and TRBJ1-2; no clear D. The CDR3 extends over 15 amino acids. Trimming pared 0 bases from V and 3 bases from J, leaving 11 bases between. CDR1 MNHNS and CDR2 SASEGT come from the germline V gene. The CDR3 region has the DNA TGTGCCAGCAGTGAAGCAGCGGGAAGTTACTATGGCTACACCTTC. This gives the protein CASSEAAGSYYGYTF.

The chain joins TRBV2 to TRBJ1-4; TRBD1 might be the D (6 bases). CDR3 length equals 14 residues. The V and J ends lost 4 bases and 2 bases respectively, with 8 bases between them. Germline CDR1 is SNHLY and CDR2 is FYNNEI. The DNA for the CDR3 is TGTGCCAGCAGTGTACAGGGCACTAATGAAAAACTGTTTTTT. It translates to CASSVQGTNEKLFF.

V is TRBV5-1 and J is TRBJ2-7; TRBD1 might be the D (5 bases). CDR1 SGHRS and CDR2 YFSETQ come from the germline V gene. The V gene lost 4 bases and the J gene lost 2 bases, with 13 bases spanning the gap. The CDR3 runs to 14 residues. CDR3 protein: CASSLQWGAYEQYF. The CDR3 bases are TGCGCCAGCAGCCTCCAGTGGGGCGCCTACGAGCAGTACTTC.

The chain is built from TRBV30 and TRBJ2-1; 8 nucleotides align to TRBD2. The germline CDR1 and CDR2 sequences are GTSNPN and SVGIG (reference sequence). Trimming removed 8 bases from V and 8 bases from J; junction bases left unmatched: 14. The CDR3 sequence is 14 residues long. CDR3 nucleotide sequence: TGTGCCATCGACTCCGGGACTAGTCCCTATGAGCAGTTCTTC. It specifies CAIDSGTSPYEQFF.

The J gene is TRBJ2-7, the V gene TRBV15, with 8 bases matching TRBD1. The CDR3 runs 17 residues. Germline V gene data show CDR1 as LNHNV and CDR2 as YYDKDF (reference sequence). Trimming at V came to 4 bases and at J to 0 bases, leaving 11 bases not matched to a gene. This chain's CDR3 is CATSTSPGTGHSYEQYF. CDR3 in DNA: TGTGCCACCAGCACCTCCCCCGGGACAGGACACTCCTACGAGCAGTACTTC. The variable domain in full, with the rest retrieved from reference TRBV15 and TRBJ2-7, is DAMVIQNPRYQVTQFGKPVTLSCSQTLNHNVMYWYQQKSSQAPKLLFHYYDKDFNNEADTPDNFQSRRPNTSFCFLDIRSPGLGDTAMYLCATSTSPGTGHSYEQYFGPGTRLTVT.

This chain uses TRBV11-2 with TRBJ2-7; D ambiguous. The V gene lost 5 bases and the J gene lost 0 bases, with 14 bases spanning the gap. CDR3 length: 15 amino acids. Germline CDR1 SGHAT, CDR2 FQNNGV. CDR3 amino acids: CASSPPWLPSYEQYF. The CDR3 bases are TGTGCCAGCAGCCCACCCTGGCTTCCCTCCTACGAGCAGTACTTC.

This chain connects TRBV5-4 to TRBJ2-5; D might be TRBD1 (6 bases). Trimming took off 4 bases at V and 3 bases at J, with 7 bases between the two ends. Per the germline V gene, CDR1 is SGHNT and CDR2 is YYREEE (reference sequence). The CDR3 spans 12 residues. The DNA of the CDR3 is TGTGCCAGCAGCCCAGGGGAAGAGACCCAGTACTTC. It is translated as CASSPGEETQYF.

This rearrangement joins TRBV7-9 to TRBJ1-3; D unclear. Between the trimmed V and J ends, which lost 1 base and 2 bases, there was a span of 18 bases. The CDR3 length is 18 residues. Germline CDR1 SEHNR, CDR2 FQNEAQ (reference sequence). In DNA, the CDR3 is TGTGCCAGCAGCTTAGTTGGCGGCGTAAGCAGTACTGGAAACACCATATATTTT. This gives the protein CASSLVGGVSSTGNTIYF. Together with reference TRBV7-9 and TRBJ1-3, the CDR3 gives the full variable domain: DTGVSQNPRHKITKRGQNVTFRCDPISEHNRLYWYRQTLGQGPEFLTYFQNEAQLEKSRLLSDRFSAERPKGSFSTLEIQRTEQGDSAMYLCASSLVGGVSSTGNTIYFGEGSWLTVV.

The rearrangement joins TRBV6-4 to TRBJ2-3, with TRBD2 matching over 10 bases. The germline CDR1 and CDR2 sequences are MRHNA and SNTAGT. The CDR3 has 17 amino acids. After removal of 0 bases from V and 3 bases from J, the junction contained 6 bases not matched to a gene. The chain's CDR3 is CASSDSASGGPTDTQYF. CDR3 DNA sequence: TGTGCCAGCAGTGACTCAGCTAGCGGGGGACCTACAGATACGCAGTATTTT.